This T cell receptor beta chain was observed in a study of T-cell reconstitution after alpha-beta-depleted transplantation in children. This clonotype came up many times. Its antigen is undetermined. V dropped 5 bases and J dropped 4 bases, with 17 bases sitting between them. This CDR3 has 15 amino acids. The germline V gene has CDR1 MNHNS and CDR2 SASEGT. Preparation of the TCRbeta library involved a method that used unique molecular identifiers. One entry per CDR3 protein, called by TCRdb with MiXCR from the PCR reads. The sample shows hundreds of thousands of distinct CDR3 sequences, around 13% of them seen only once. Points from the study as a whole: The main origin of T-cell counts and diversity one year after transplant was newly produced T cells.

The V gene is TRBV6-1, the J gene TRBJ1-1; D perhaps matches TRBD1 (5 bases). The sequencing used PBMCs, collected before TCRalphabeta/CD19-depleted stem cell transplant. This TCR derives from a girl aged 2 to 9 with congenital amegakaryocytic thrombocytopenia, due to receive a stem cell transplant. CDR3 amino acids: CASSRLPGMSTEAFF. DNA of the CDR3: TGTGCCAGCAGTAGACTCCCAGGGATGAGCACTGAAGCTTTCTTT.